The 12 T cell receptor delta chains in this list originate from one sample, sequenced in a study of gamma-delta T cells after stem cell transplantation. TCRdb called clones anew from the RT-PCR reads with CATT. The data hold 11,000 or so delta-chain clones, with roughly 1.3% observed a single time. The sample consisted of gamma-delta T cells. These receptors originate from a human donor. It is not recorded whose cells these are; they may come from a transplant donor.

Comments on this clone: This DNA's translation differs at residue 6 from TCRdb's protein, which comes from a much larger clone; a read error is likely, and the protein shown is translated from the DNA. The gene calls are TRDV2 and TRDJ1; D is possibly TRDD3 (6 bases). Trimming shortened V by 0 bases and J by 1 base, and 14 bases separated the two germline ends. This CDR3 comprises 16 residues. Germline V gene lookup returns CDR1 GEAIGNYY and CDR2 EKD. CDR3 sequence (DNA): TGTGCCTGTGACACCATGGGGGGCCGAGGCACCGATAAACTCATCTTT. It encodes CACDTMGGRGTDKLIF.

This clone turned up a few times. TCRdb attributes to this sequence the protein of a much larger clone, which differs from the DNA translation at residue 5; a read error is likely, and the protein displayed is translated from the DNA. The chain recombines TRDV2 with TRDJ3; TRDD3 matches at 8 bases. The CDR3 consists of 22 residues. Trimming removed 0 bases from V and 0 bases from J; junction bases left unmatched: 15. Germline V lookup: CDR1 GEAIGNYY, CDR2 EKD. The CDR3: CACDTVESELGGHSWDTRQMFF. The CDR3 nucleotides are TGTGCCTGTGACACCGTGGAATCTGAACTGGGGGGACACTCCTGGGACACCCGACAGATGTTTTTC.

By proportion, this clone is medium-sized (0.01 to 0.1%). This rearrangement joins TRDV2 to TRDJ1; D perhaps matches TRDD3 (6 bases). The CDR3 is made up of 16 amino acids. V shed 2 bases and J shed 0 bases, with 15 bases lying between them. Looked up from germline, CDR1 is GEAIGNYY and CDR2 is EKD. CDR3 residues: CACDRLGTQHTDKLIF. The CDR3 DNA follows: TGTGCCTGTGACAGGCTGGGGACCCAACACACCGATAAACTCATCTTT.

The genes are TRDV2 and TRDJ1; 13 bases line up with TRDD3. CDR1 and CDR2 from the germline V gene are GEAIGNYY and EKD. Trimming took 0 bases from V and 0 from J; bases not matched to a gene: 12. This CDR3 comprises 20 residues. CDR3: CACDTVELGDTLTYTDKLIF. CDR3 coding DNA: TGTGCCTGTGACACCGTCGAACTGGGGGATACGCTGACGTACACCGATAAACTCATCTTT.

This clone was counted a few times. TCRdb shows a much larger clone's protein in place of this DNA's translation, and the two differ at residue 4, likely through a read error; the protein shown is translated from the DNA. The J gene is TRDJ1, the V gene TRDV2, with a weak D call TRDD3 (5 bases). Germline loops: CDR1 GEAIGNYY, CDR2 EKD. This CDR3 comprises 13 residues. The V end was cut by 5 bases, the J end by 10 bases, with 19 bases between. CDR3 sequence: CACGPMHGELLIF. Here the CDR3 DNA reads TGTGCCTGTGGCCCGATGCACGGGGAACTACTCATCTTT.

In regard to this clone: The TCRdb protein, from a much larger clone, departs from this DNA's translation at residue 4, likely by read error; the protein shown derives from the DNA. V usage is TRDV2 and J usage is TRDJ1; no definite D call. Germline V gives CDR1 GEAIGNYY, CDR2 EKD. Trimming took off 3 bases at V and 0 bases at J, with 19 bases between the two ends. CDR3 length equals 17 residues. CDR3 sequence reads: CACDPLLPDGDTDKLIF. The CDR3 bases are TGTGCCTGTGACCCACTTTTGCCCGACGGGGACACCGATAAACTCATCTTT.

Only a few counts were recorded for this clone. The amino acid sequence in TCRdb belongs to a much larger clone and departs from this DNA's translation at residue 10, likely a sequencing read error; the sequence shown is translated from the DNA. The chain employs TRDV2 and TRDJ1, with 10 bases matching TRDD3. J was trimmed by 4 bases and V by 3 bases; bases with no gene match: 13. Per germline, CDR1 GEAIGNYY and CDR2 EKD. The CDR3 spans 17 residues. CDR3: CACDALLGDARDDKLIF. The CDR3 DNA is TGTGCCTGTGACGCTTTACTGGGGGATGCGCGGGACGATAAACTCATCTTT.

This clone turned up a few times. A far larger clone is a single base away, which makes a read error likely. CDR3 coding DNA: TGTGCCTGTGACACTCTACTTCTGGAAGCCGATAAACTCATCTTT. Protein sequence: CACDTLLLEADKLIF. V usage is TRDV2 and J usage is TRDJ1; D is undetermined. The CDR3 contains 15 residues. Trimming pared 1 base from V and 3 bases from J, leaving 14 bases between. Germline assignment: CDR1 GEAIGNYY and CDR2 EKD.

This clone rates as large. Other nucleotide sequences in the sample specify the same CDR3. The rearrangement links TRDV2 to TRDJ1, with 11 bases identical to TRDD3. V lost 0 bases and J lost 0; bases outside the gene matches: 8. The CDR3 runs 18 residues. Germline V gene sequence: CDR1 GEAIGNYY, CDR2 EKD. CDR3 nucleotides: TGTGCCTGTGACACCGTACTGGGGGATAATCAGCACACCGATAAACTCATCTTT. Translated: CACDTVLGDNQHTDKLIF.

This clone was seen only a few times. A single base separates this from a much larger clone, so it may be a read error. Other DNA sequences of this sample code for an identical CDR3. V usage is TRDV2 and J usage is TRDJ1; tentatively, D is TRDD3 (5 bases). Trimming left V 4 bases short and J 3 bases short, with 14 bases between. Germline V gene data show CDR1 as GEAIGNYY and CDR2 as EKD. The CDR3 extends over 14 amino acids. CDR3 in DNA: TGTGCCTGTGATACACTGGTTGAGGCCGATAAACTCATCTTT. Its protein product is CACDTLVEADKLIF.

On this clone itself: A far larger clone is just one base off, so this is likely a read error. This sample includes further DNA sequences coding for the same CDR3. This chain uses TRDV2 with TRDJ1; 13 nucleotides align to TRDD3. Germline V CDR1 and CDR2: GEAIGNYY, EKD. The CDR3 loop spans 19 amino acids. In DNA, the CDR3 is TGTGCCTGTGCCGCTCTCACTGGGGGATACGTTACCTACACCGACAAACTCATCTTT. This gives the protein CACAALTGGYVTYTDKLIF.

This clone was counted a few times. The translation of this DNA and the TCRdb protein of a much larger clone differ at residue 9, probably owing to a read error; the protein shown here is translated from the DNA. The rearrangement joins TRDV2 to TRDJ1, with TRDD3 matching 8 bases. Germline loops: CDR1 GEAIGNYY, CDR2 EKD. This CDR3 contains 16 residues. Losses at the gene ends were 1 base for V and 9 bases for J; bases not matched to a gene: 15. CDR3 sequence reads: CACDTLLGGTTEELIF. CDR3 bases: TGTGCCTGTGACACTCTACTGGGGGGTACAACTGAAGAACTCATCTTT.